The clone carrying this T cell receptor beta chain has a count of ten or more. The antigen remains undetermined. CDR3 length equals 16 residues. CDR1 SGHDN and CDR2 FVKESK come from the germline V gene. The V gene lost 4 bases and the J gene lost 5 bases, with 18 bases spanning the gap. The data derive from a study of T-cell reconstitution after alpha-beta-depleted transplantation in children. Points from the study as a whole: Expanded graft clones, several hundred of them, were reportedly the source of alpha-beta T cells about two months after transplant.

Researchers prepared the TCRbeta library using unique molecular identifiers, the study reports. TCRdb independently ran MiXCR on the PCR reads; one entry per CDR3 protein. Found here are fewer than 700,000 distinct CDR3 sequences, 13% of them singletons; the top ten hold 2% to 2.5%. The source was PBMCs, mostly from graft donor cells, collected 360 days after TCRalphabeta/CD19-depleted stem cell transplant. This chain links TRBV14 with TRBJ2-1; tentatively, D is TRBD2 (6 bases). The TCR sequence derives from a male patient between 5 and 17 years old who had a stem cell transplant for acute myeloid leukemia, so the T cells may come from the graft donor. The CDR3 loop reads CASSPRSGFWNNEQFF. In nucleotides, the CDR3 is TGTGCCAGCAGCCCCCGTAGCGGTTTTTGGAACAATGAGCAGTTCTTC.